A selection of T cell receptor beta chains follows, all from one sample in a study of regulatory T cells in long-lasting Graves disease. TCRdb called the multiplex PCR reads again in MiXCR, with one record for every CDR3 protein. The data contain 500,000 to 700,000 distinct CDR3 sequences, around 30% of them seen just once; the ten biggest clones take up about two fifths. The sample consisted of peripheral blood mononuclear cells (PBMCs), taken when the disease was refractory, from a patient treated with antithyroid drugs. These receptors were collected from a female donor with Graves disease. Each CDR3 is given with its conserved first and last residue. A D gene is named only where the DNA matches it firmly. Rows may omit the clone size; those that give it use once, few, many or a size class.

j_gene | abundance | v_gene | d_gene | CDR3nt | CDR3aa
TRBJ2-7 | many | TRBV6-1 | NA | TGTGCCAGCAGGGCCAACTCCTACGAGCAGTACTTC | CASRANSYEQYF
TRBJ1-6 | NA | TRBV5-4 | TRBD1 | TGTGCCAGCAGCTTATCCGGGACAGGGCCCTCACCCCTCCACTTT | CASSLSGTGPSPLHF
TRBJ1-1 | many | TRBV10-3 | NA | TGTGCCATTAATCGGGAAAAGAACACTGAAGCTTTCTTT | CAINREKNTEAFF
TRBJ1-1 | NA | TRBV5-6 | NA | TGTGCCAGCAGCTTGTTGGGTTGGACTGAAGCTTTCTTT | CASSLLGWTEAFF
TRBJ1-4 | NA | TRBV5-1 | NA | TGCGCCAGCAGCCCTCCGAGACAGGTGGGAACGAAACTGTTTTTT | CASSPPRQVGTKLFF
TRBJ1-1 | NA | TRBV7-3 | TRBD1 | TGTGCCAGCAGCTGGACAGGGGGTGGTTCGGGGACTGAAGCTTTCTTT | CASSWTGGGSGTEAFF
TRBJ1-1 | NA | TRBV6-1 | NA | TGTGCCAGCAGACCTTACCGGGGGAACACTGAAGCTTTCTTT | CASRPYRGNTEAFF
TRBJ2-6 | few | TRBV12-3/TRBV12-4 | NA | TGTGCCAGCAGTTCTACTTTGGGTGCTGGGGCCAACGTCCTGACTTTC | CASSSTLGAGANVLTF
TRBJ2-7 | few | TRBV19 | TRBD2 | TGTGCCAGTACCCCCGCGGGGCGGGAGAATACCTACGAGCAGTACTTC | CASTPAGRENTYEQYF
TRBJ1-3 | NA | TRBV6-1 | TRBD1 | TGTGCCAGCAGTAAAGGGACAGGGGGCACTGGAAACACCATATATTTT | CASSKGTGGTGNTIYF
TRBJ1-2 | NA | TRBV19 | NA | TGTGCCAGTAGTATCGTGGGGGCAGAGCAAAACTTC | CASSIVGAEQNF
TRBJ2-5 | few | TRBV3-1 | TRBD1 | TGTGCCAGCAGTCGTGTACAGGGGGCAGGGGTGACCCAGTACTTC | CASSRVQGAGVTQYF
TRBJ2-5 | few | TRBV20-1 | TRBD2 | TGCAGTGCTAGTACCCCGGGACTAGCAGCCCAGTACTTC | CSASTPGLAAQYF
TRBJ2-7 | NA | TRBV5-1 | TRBD2 | TGCGCCAGCAGCTTGAGGGGACTAGCGGGACAGGAGCAGTACTTC | CASSLRGLAGQEQYF
TRBJ1-3 | NA | TRBV19 | NA | TGTGCCAGTAGTATCCTCCGGGCCGGCTCTGGAAACACCATATATTTT | CASSILRAGSGNTIYF
TRBJ2-7 | many | TRBV12-3/TRBV12-4 | NA | TGTGCCAGCAGTTTTACCAGGGTTCACGAGCAGTACTTC | CASSFTRVHEQYF
TRBJ1-5 | few | TRBV5-1 | NA | TGCGCCAGCAGCTTGGGCTTGGGGGGGACGGAGCCCCAGCATTTT | CASSLGLGGTEPQHF
TRBJ1-2 | NA | TRBV12-3/TRBV12-4 | TRBD1 | TGTGCCAGCAGTTTAGTAGGTACGGCCGGGACAGGTGCGTTC | CASSLVGTAGTGAF
TRBJ1-5 | NA | TRBV19 | NA | TGTGCCAGTAAATTTATCCTAGCGGGGAGCAATCAGCCCCAGCATTTT | CASKFILAGSNQPQHF
TRBJ1-1 | NA | TRBV19 | TRBD1 | TGTGCCAGTAGTATACGGCCGGCAGGGGGCGGGAACACTGAAGCTTTCTTT | CASSIRPAGGGNTEAFF
TRBJ1-1 | NA | TRBV5-4 | NA | TGTGCCAGCAGCCAAGAGGCCGGACTTTGGGGCACTGAAGCTTTCTTT | CASSQEAGLWGTEAFF
TRBJ1-1 | NA | TRBV18 | NA | TGTGCCAGCTCACCCGGGGGACGGACCACTGAAGCTTTCTTT | CASSPGGRTTEAFF
TRBJ2-2 | NA | TRBV4-1 | NA | TGCGCCAGCAGCCAAGATCCCGGGTTCGTCGGGGAGCTGTTTTTT | CASSQDPGFVGELFF
TRBJ2-7 | NA | TRBV27 | NA | TGTGCCAGCAGCCCCCAGCGAGGCGCCCCCCACTACGAGCAGTACTTC | CASSPQRGAPHYEQYF
TRBJ2-7 | few | TRBV7-9 | NA | TGTGCCAGCAGCTTAGTTTTGGGAACCTACGAGCAGTACTTC | CASSLVLGTYEQYF
TRBJ2-7 | many | TRBV30 | TRBD2 | TGTGCCTGGATGCGGGAGTTCGAGCAGTACTTC | CAWMREFEQYF
TRBJ2-7 | NA | TRBV20-1 | NA | TGCAGTGCTAGAGTCCCTCGGTCAGGGGAGCAGTACTTC | CSARVPRSGEQYF
TRBJ1-1 | NA | TRBV7-9 | NA | TGTGCCAGCAGCTTCGCTGGCAGCATGGGCACTGAAGCTTTCTTT | CASSFAGSMGTEAFF
TRBJ2-7 | NA | TRBV7-9 | TRBD1 | TGTGCCAGCAGCTTGGGACAGGGGGTGGGCGAGCAGTACTTC | CASSLGQGVGEQYF
TRBJ1-1 | many | TRBV2 | TRBD1 | TGTGCCAGGAGGGACAGGGGGCCTATCAACACTGAAGCTTTCTTT | CARRDRGPINTEAFF
TRBJ1-2 | NA | TRBV10-3 | TRBD1 | TGTGCCATCAGTGAGGACACAGGGGAATATGGCTACACCTTC | CAISEDTGEYGYTF
TRBJ1-1 | many | TRBV6-1 | TRBD1 | TGTGCCAGCAGTGAAACGGGACAGGGGTTCATGAACACTGAAGCTTTCTTT | CASSETGQGFMNTEAFF
TRBJ1-2 | NA | TRBV3-1 | TRBD1 | TGTGCCAGCAGCCAACCAGGGGGCAATGGCTACGCCTTC | CASSQPGGNGYAF
TRBJ2-2 | many | TRBV7-2 | NA | TGTGCCAGCAGCCCCAGACCCAACACCGGGGAGCTGTTTTTT | CASSPRPNTGELFF
TRBJ1-1 | many | TRBV12-3/TRBV12-4 | TRBD1 | TGTGCCAGCAGGCCTAGGGGGCCGAACACTGAAGCTTTCTTT | CASRPRGPNTEAFF
TRBJ2-3 | NA | TRBV12-3/TRBV12-4 | NA | TGTGCCAGCAGTCCCCCTCGAACCCGAGGCACAGATACGCAGTATTTT | CASSPPRTRGTDTQYF
TRBJ2-5 | NA | TRBV20-1 | NA | TGCAGTGCCCGGACCCGCCGGGAGACCCAGTACTTC | CSARTRRETQYF
TRBJ1-5 | few | TRBV6-1 | NA | TGTGCCAGCAGCCACGGGGAAATCCTTTCTCAGCCCCAGCATTTT | CASSHGEILSQPQHF
TRBJ2-7 | NA | TRBV6-1 | TRBD2 | TGTGCCAGCAGTGAATTTGCGGCTAGCGGGAGGTACGAGCAGTACTTC | CASSEFAASGRYEQYF
TRBJ2-5 | NA | TRBV18 | NA | TGTGCCAGCTCACCTCGCCACGGAGAGACCCAGTACTTC | CASSPRHGETQYF
TRBJ1-5 | NA | TRBV28 | NA | TGTGCCAGCAGGCCATCTGGGTCGAGTAATCAGCCCCAGCATTTT | CASRPSGSSNQPQHF
TRBJ2-7 | NA | TRBV29-1 | TRBD2 | TGCAGCGTTGCAACTAGCGGGGCCTCCTACGAGCAGTACTTC | CSVATSGASYEQYF
TRBJ2-1 | NA | TRBV7-7 | NA | TGTGCCAGCAGCTTAAGGCGGCCCAATGAGCAGTTCTTC | CASSLRRPNEQFF
TRBJ1-1 | few | TRBV30 | TRBD1 | TGTGCCTGGCGGGGACAGGACACTGAAGCTTTCTTT | CAWRGQDTEAFF
TRBJ1-2 | few | TRBV30 | NA | TGTGCCTGGGTAGAGGGGGAGGACTATGGCTACACCTTC | CAWVEGEDYGYTF
TRBJ1-4 | many | TRBV28 | NA | TGTGCCAGCAGTTTCGGGGGGGCTAATGAAAAACTGTTTTTT | CASSFGGANEKLFF
TRBJ1-5 | NA | TRBV6-1 | NA | TGTGCCAGCAGTGAAGGGCGGCCCGTGGGGCCCCAGCATTTT | CASSEGRPVGPQHF
TRBJ2-7 | NA | TRBV5-1 | NA | TGCGCCAGCAGCTTGGACGGGAGAGGGGGCGAGCAGTACTTC | CASSLDGRGGEQYF
TRBJ1-4 | NA | TRBV25-1 | TRBD1 | TGTGCCAGCAGTGAACTCGGGACAGATGAAAAACTGTTTTTT | CASSELGTDEKLFF
TRBJ1-1 | NA | TRBV28 | NA | TGTGCCAGCAGTTATCCTTTAGCTTCTGGTACTTTCTTT | CASSYPLASGTFF
TRBJ2-5 | many | TRBV28 | NA | TGTGCCAGCAGTCTCACTAGTGTAGAGACCCAGTACTTC | CASSLTSVETQYF
TRBJ1-1 | NA | TRBV24-1 | NA | TGTGCCACCAGTGATTTTCGCGGCACTGAAGCTTTCTTT | CATSDFRGTEAFF
TRBJ2-7 | few | TRBV7-3 | NA | TGTGCCAGCAGCGGGGGACCACATCAATACGAGCAGTACTTC | CASSGGPHQYEQYF
TRBJ1-2 | few | TRBV20-1 | NA | TGCAGTGCCGCCGGGACAAAAGACTGTGGCTACACCTTC | CSAAGTKDCGYTF
TRBJ1-3 | NA | TRBV12-3/TRBV12-4 | TRBD1 | TGTGCCAGCAGTTTCCAGGGGGGATCTGGAAACACCATATATTTT | CASSFQGGSGNTIYF
TRBJ2-7 | few | TRBV19 | TRBD2 | TGTGCCAGTAGTATCGCGGGGGTCACCTACGAGCAGTACTTC | CASSIAGVTYEQYF
TRBJ1-5 | NA | TRBV12-3/TRBV12-4 | NA | TGTGCCAGCAGACTTCGGGGAGGAAGGGAGCCCCAGCATTTT | CASRLRGGREPQHF